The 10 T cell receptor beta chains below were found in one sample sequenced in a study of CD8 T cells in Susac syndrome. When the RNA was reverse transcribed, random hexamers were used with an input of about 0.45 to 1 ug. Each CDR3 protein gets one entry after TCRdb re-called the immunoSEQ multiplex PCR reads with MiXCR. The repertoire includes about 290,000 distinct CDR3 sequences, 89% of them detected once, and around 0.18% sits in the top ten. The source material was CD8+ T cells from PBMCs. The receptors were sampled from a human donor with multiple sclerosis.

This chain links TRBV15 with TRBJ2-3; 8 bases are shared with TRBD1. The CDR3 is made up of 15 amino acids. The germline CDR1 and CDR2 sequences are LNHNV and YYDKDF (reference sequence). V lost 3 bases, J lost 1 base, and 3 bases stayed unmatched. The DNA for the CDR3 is TGTGCCACCAGCAGCTCGGGACAGGGCACAGATACGCAGTATTTT. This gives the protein CATSSSGQGTDTQYF.

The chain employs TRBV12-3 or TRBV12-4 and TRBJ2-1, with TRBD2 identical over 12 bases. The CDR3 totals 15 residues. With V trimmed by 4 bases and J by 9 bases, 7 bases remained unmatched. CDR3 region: CASSSLAGGAGEQFF. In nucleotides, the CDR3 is TGTGCCAGCAGTTCACTAGCGGGAGGAGCAGGTGAGCAGTTCTTC.

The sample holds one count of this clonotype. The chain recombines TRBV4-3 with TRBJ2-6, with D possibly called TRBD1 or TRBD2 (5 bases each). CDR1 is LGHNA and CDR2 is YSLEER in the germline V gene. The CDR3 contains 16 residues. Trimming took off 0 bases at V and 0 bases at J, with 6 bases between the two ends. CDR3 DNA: TGCGCCAGCAGCCAAGAGGGGGTCTCTGGGGCCAACGTCCTGACTTTC. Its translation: CASSQEGVSGANVLTF.

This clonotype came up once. The DNA of the CDR3 is TGTGCCAGCAGTCTTTCCCGGGATGGCTACACCTTC. This codes for CASSLSRDGYTF. The chain is built from TRBV9 and TRBJ1-2; D unclear. From germline, CDR1 is SGDLS and CDR2 YYNGEE. With 5 bases removed from V and 6 bases from J, the gap between germline ends came to 11 bases. The CDR3 consists of 12 residues. The whole variable domain, filled in from reference TRBV9 and TRBJ1-2, reads DSGVTQTPKHLITATGQRVTLRCSPRSGDLSVYWYQQSLDQGLQFLIQYYNGEERAKGNILERFSAQQFPDLHSELNLSSLELGDSALYFCASSLSRDGYTFGSGTRLTVV.

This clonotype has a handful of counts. The CDR3 loop is CASSFGVYEQYF. Here the CDR3 DNA reads TGTGCCAGCAGCTTCGGGGTTTACGAGCAGTACTTC. The chain carries TRBV11-1 and TRBJ2-7; D is perhaps TRBD2 (5 bases). This CDR3 contains 12 residues. Per germline, CDR1 SGHAT and CDR2 FQDESV (reference sequence). Between the trimmed V and J ends, which lost 3 bases and 4 bases, there was a span of 7 bases.

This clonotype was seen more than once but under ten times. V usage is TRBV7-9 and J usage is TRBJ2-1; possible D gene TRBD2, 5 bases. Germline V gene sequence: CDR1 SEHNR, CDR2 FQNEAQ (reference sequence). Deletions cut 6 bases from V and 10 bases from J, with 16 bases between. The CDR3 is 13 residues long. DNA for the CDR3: TGTGCCAGCAGTTTCGAGGGAGCTGGGGAGCAGTTCTTC. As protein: CASSFEGAGEQFF.

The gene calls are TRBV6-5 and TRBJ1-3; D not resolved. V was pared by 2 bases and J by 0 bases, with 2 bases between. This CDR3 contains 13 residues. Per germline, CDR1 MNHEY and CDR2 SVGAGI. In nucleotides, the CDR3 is TGTGCCAGCAGTTACACCTCTGGAAACACCATATATTTT. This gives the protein CASSYTSGNTIYF.

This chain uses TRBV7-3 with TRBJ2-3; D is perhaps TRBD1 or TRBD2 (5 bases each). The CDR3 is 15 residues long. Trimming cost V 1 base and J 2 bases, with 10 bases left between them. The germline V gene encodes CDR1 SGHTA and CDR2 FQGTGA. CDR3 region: CASSLMGVYTDTQYF. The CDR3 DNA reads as TGTGCCAGCAGCTTAATGGGGGTTTACACAGATACGCAGTATTTT.

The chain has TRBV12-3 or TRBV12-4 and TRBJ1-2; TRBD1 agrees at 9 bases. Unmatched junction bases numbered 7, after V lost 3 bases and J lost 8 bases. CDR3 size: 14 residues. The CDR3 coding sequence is TGTGCCAGCAGTTTGGACAGGGGAGGCGGAGGCTACACCTTC. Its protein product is CASSLDRGGGGYTF.

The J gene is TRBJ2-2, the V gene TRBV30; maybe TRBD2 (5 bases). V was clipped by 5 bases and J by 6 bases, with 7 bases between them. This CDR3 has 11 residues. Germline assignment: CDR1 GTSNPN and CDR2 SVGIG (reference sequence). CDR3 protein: CAWVRAGELFF. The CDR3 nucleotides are TGTGCCTGGGTGAGGGCCGGGGAGCTGTTTTTT. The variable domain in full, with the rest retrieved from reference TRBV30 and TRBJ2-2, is SQTIHQWPATLVQPVGSPLSLECTVEGTSNPNLYWYRQAAGRGLQLLFYSVGIGQISSEVPQNLSASRPQDRQFILSSKKLLLSDSGFYLCAWVRAGELFFGEGSRLTVL.